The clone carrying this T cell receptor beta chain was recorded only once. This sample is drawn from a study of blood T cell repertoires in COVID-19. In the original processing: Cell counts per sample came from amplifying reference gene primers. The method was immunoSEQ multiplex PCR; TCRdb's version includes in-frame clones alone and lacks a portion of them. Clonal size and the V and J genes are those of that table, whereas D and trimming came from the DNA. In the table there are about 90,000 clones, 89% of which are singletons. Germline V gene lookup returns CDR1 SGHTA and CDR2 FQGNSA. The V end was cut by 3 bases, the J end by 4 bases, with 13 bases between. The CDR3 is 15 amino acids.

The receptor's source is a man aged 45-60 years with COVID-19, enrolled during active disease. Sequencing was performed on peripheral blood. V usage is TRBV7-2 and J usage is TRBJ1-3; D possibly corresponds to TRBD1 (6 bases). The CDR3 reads CASSFGRGAGNTIYF. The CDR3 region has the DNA TGTGCCAGCAGCTTCGGCAGGGGAGCCGGAAACACCATATATTTT.